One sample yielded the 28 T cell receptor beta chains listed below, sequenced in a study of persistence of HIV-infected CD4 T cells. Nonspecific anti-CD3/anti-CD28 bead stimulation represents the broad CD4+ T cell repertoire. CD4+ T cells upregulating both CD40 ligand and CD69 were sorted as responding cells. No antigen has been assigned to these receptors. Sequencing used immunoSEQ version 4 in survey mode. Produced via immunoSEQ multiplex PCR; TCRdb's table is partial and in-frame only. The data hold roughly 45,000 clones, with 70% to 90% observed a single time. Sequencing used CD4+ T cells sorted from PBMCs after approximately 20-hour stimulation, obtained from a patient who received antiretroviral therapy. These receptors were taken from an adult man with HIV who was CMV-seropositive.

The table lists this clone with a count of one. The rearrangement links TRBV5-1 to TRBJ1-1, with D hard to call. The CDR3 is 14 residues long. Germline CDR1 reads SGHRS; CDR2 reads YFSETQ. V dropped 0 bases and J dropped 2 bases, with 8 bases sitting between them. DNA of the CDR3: TGCGCCAGCAGCTTGGTCCAGGTAAACACTGAAGCTTTCTTT. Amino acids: CASSLVQVNTEAFF.

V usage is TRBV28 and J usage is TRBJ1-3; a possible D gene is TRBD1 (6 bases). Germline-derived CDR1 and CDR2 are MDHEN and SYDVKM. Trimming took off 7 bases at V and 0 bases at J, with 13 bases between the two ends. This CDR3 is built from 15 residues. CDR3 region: CASMTGQSSGNTIYF. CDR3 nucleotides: TGTGCCAGCATGACCGGACAGAGCTCTGGAAACACCATATATTTT.

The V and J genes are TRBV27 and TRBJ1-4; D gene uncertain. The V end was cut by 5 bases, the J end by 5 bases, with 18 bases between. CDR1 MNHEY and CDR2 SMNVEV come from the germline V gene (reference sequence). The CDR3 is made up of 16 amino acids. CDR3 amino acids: CASSPLPRPGNEKLFF. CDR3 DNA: TGTGCCAGCAGTCCCCTCCCCCGCCCAGGAAATGAAAAACTGTTTTTT. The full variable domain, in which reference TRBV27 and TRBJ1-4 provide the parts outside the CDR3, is EAQVTQNPRYLITVTGKKLTVTCSQNMNHEYMSWYRQDPGLGLRQIYYSMNVEVTDKGDVPEGYKVSRKEKRNFPLILESPSPNQTSLYFCASSPLPRPGNEKLFFGSGTQLSVL.

The DNA for the CDR3 is TGCGCCAGCAGCCAGCCACAGGGAAACTCCTATAATTCACCCCTCCACTTT. Translation: CASSQPQGNSYNSPLHF. This sequence joins TRBV4-1 and TRBJ1-6; perhaps TRBD1 as D (6 bases). The CDR3 covers 17 residues. Trimming stripped 3 bases from V and 0 bases from J, with 12 bases between. CDR1 and CDR2 (germline): MGHRA, YSYEKL.

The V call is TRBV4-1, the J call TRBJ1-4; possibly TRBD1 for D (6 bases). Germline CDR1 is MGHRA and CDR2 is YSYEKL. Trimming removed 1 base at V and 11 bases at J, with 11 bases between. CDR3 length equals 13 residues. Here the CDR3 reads CASSQVPQGKLFF. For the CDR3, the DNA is TGCGCCAGCAGCCAAGTACCCCAGGGGAAACTGTTTTTT.

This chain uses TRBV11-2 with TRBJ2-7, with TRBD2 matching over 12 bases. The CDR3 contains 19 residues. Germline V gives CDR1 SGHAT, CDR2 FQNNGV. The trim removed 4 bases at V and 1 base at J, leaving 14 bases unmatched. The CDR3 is CASSSPLLAGGRGSYEQYF. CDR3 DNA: TGTGCCAGCAGCTCCCCTCTCCTAGCGGGGGGGCGAGGATCCTACGAGCAGTACTTC.

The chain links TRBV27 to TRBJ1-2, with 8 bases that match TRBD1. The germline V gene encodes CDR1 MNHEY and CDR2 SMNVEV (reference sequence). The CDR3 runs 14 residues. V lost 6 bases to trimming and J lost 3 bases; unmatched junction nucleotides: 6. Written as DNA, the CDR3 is TGTGCCAGCAGGGATCCGACAGGGGACTATGGCTACACCTTC. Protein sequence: CASRDPTGDYGYTF.

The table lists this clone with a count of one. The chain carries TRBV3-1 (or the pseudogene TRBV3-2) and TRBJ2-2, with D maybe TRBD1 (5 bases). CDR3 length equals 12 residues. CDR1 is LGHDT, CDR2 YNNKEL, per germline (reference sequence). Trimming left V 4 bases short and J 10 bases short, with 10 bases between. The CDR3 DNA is TGTGCCAGCAGCCTTCAGGGTGAGGAGCTGTTTTTT. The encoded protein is CASSLQGEELFF.

The CDR3 nucleotides read TGTGCCAGTAGGGAAGCTCAAAGGGACCAGCCCCAGCATTTT. This gives the protein CASREAQRDQPQHF. This sequence joins TRBV19 and TRBJ1-5; the D gene is possibly TRBD1 (5 bases). Germline CDR1 is LNHDA and CDR2 is SQIVND (reference sequence). The CDR3 runs to 14 residues. The V gene lost 6 bases and the J gene lost 7 bases, with 16 bases spanning the gap.

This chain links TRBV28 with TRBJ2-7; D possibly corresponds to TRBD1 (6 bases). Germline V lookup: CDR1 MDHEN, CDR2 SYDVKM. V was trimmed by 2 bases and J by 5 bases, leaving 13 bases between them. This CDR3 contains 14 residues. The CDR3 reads CASSLTGMGHEQYF. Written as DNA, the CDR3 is TGTGCCAGCAGTTTAACAGGGATGGGCCACGAGCAGTACTTC.

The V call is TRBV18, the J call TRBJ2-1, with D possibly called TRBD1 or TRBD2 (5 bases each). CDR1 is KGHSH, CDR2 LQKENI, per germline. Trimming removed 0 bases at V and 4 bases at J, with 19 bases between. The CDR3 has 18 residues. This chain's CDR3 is CASSPPNGGRRIYNEQFF. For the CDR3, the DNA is TGTGCCAGCTCACCACCCAATGGGGGTAGGAGGATTTACAATGAGCAGTTCTTC.

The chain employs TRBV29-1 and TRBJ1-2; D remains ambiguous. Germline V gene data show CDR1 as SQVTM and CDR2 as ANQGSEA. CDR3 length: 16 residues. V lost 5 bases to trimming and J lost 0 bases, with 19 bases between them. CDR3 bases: TGCAGCGTTAGGCACCACGGGATTGGAGCTAACTATGGCTACACCTTC. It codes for CSVRHHGIGANYGYTF.

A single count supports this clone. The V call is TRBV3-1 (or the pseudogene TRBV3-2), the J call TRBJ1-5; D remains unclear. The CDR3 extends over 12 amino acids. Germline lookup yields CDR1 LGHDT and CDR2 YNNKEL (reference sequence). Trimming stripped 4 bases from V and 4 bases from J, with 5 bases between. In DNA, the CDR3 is TGTGCCAGCAGCCTTAGGAATCAGCCCCAGCATTTT. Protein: CASSLRNQPQHF.

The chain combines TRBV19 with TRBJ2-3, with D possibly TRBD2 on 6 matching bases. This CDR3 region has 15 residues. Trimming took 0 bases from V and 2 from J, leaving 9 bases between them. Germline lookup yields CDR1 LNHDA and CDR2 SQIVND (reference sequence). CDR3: CASSIDGGLTDTQYF. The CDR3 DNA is TGTGCCAGTAGTATAGACGGGGGACTCACAGATACGCAGTATTTT.

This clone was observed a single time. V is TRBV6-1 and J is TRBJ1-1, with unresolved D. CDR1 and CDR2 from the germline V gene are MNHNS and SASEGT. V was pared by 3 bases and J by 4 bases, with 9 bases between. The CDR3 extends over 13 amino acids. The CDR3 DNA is TGTGCCAGCAGTGAGATGGGTACCACTGAAGCTTTCTTT. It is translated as CASSEMGTTEAFF.

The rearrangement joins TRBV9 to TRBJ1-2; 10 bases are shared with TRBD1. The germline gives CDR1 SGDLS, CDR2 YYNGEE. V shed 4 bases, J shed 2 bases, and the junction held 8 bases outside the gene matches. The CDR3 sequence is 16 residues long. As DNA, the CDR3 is TGTGCCAGCAGCCGGGGACAGGGGACGGGCAACTATGGCTACACCTTC. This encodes CASSRGQGTGNYGYTF.

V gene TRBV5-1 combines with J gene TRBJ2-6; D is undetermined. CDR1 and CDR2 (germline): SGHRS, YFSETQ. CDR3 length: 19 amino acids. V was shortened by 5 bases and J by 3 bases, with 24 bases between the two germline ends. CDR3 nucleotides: TGCGCCAGCAGTCAGAACGGCGATTACTTTTCAGGTGGGGCCAACGTCCTGACTTTC. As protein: CASSQNGDYFSGGANVLTF.

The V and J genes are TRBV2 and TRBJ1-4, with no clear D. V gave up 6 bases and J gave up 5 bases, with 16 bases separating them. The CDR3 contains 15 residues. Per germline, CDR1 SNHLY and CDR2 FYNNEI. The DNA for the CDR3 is TGTGCCAGCAGCGTCGCGGGGAAGTTAAATGAAAAACTGTTTTTT. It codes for CASSVAGKLNEKLFF.

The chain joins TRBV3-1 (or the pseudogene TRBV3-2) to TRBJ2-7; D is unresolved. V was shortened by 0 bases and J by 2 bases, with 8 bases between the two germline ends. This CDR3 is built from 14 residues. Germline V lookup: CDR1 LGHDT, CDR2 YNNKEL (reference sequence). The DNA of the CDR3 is TGTGCCAGCAGCCAAGACCCACAGCCCTACGAGCAGTACTTC. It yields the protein CASSQDPQPYEQYF.

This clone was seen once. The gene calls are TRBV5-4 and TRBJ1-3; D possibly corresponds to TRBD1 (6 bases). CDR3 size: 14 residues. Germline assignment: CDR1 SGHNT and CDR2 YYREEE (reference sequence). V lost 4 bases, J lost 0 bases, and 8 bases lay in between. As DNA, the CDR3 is TGTGCCAGCAGCAGGGGGGGCTCTGGAAACACCATATATTTT. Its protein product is CASSRGGSGNTIYF.

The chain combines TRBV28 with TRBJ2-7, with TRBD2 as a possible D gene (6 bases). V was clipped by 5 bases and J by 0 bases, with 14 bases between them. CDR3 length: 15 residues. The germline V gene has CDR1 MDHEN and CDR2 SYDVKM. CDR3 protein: CASSAGGGGSYEQYF. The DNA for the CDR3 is TGTGCCAGCAGTGCCGGGGGTGGGGGCTCCTACGAGCAGTACTTC.

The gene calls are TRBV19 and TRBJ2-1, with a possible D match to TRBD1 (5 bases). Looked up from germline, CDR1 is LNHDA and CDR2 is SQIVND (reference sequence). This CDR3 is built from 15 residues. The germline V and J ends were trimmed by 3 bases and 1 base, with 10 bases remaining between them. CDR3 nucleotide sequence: TGTGCCAGTAGTATCAGGGTTGAATCCTACAATGAGCAGTTCTTC. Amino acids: CASSIRVESYNEQFF. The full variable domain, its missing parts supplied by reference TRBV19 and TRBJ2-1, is DGGITQSPKYLFRKEGQNVTLSCEQNLNHDAMYWYRQDPGQGLRLIYYSQIVNDFQKGDIAEGYSVSREKKESFPLTVTSAQKNPTAFYLCASSIRVESYNEQFFGPGTRLTVL.

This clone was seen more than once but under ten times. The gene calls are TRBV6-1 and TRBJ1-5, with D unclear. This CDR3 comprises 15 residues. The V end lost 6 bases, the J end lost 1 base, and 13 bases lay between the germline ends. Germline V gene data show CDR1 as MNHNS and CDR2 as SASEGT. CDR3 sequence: CASRPPGSSNQPQHF. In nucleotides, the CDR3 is TGTGCCAGCAGACCCCCGGGGAGCAGCAATCAGCCCCAGCATTTT.

CDR3 loop: CASSQGRTLPTGGYTF. In nucleotides, the CDR3 is TGTGCCAGCTCACAAGGGAGGACATTGCCAACAGGTGGCTACACCTTC. The V gene is TRBV18, the J gene TRBJ1-2; perhaps TRBD1 as D (5 bases). The CDR3 runs 16 residues. The germline V gene encodes CDR1 KGHSH and CDR2 LQKENI. V dropped 4 bases and J dropped 7 bases, with 22 bases sitting between them.

The CDR3 is CASSRPGQGRGYTF. The CDR3 region has the DNA TGTGCCAGCAGTCGTCCGGGACAGGGTCGTGGCTACACCTTC. The chain couples TRBV28 to TRBJ1-2; 9 bases match TRBD1. After removal of 5 bases from V and 7 bases from J, the junction contained 8 bases not matched to a gene. Germline CDR1 and CDR2: MDHEN and SYDVKM. There are 14 residues in the CDR3.

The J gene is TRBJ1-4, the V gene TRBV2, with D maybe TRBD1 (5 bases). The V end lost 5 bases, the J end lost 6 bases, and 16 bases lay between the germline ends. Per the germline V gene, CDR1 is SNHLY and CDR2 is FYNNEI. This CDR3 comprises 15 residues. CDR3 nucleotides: TGTGCCAGCAGTCCCCAGGGTCTTGACGATGAAAAACTGTTTTTT. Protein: CASSPQGLDDEKLFF.

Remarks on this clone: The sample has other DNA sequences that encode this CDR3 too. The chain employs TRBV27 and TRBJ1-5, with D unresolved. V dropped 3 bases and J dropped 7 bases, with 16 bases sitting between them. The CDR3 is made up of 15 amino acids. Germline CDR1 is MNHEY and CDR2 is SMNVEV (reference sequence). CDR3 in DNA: TGTGCCAGCAGTTTTATTCCGTGGCAGAGCCAGCCCCAGCATTTT. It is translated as CASSFIPWQSQPQHF.

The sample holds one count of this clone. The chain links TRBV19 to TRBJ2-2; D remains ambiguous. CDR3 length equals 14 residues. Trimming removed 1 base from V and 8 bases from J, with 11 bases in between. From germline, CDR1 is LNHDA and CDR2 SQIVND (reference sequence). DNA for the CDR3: TGTGCCAGTAGTATAGGGCAGGCTCGGGGGGAGCTGTTTTTT. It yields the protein CASSIGQARGELFF.